This TCR beta chain appears in the sequencing data of a study of cytomegalovirus exposure and HLA in healthy donors. About the study: The 110 or so validation repertoires were produced on the same platform as the roughly 660 repertoires of the first cohort. This was reported in a later analysis.

The donors formed part of the approximately 120-subject validation cohort, distinct from the approximately 630-subject first cohort. Sequencing was performed with immunoSEQ multiplex PCR; in TCRdb, only in-frame clones are kept and a portion is missing. The table has over 60,000 clones, roughly 96% seen once. The study's findings and limits: There were around 160 TCR beta chains listed as cytomegalovirus-associated.

Concerning this clone itself: The antigen is not known.

Germline CDR1 SGHVS, CDR2 FQNEAQ. Losses at the gene ends were 1 base for V and 0 bases for J; bases not matched to a gene: 10. The CDR3 is made up of 19 amino acids. Specimen: PBMCs. The receptor was derived from a man between 18 and 35 years old in good health and CMV-seronegative. The rearrangement links TRBV7-8 to TRBJ1-3, with 9 positions matching TRBD1. The CDR3 region has the DNA TGTGCCAGCAGCTTAGGGGGATGGATGGGACAGGGCTCTGGAAACACCATATATTTT. This gives the protein CASSLGGWMGQGSGNTIYF.